This T cell receptor beta chain was identified in a study of CD8 T cells in Susac syndrome. Blood CD8+ and CD4+ T cells underwent high-throughput TCR beta sequencing. Control patients had untreated stable or active relapsing-remitting multiple sclerosis by revised McDonald criteria. CD8+ and CD4+ T cells were negatively isolated; TEMRA cells were FACS-enriched. V dropped 7 bases and J dropped 2 bases, with 16 bases sitting between them. The germline CDR1 and CDR2 sequences are MDHEN and SYDVKM. The CDR3 covers 15 residues. Random hexamers were used to reverse transcribe about 0.5 to 1 ug of RNA. The amplification used immunoSEQ multiplex PCR on TCR beta CDR3; it spanned 54 Vbeta and 13 Jbeta. TCRdb reprocessed the immunoSEQ multiplex PCR reads with MiXCR, giving one entry per CDR3 protein. The data hold around 270,000 distinct CDR3 sequences, with 89% observed a single time.

The origin of this receptor is a human donor with multiple sclerosis. The J gene is TRBJ2-3, the V gene TRBV28, with D perhaps TRBD2 (6 bases). The sequenced material came from CD8+ T cells from PBMCs. The CDR3 region is CASTPSGLITDTQYF. The CDR3 nucleotides are TGTGCCAGCACCCCCTCAGGACTAATCACAGATACGCAGTATTTT.